The 25 T cell receptor beta chains reported below all come from one sample, sequenced in a study of shared clonotypes between healthy human individuals. Only in-frame clones appear in the TCRdb table, and some are missing; sequencing was by immunoSEQ multiplex PCR. The data contain some 2,100,000 clones, approximately 96% of them singletons. The sample was naive CD4+ T cells sorted from blood. The subset was: CD45RA+ positively selected. These receptor sequences come from a man aged 18 to 30 in good health.

This chain uses TRBV28 with TRBJ1-2; 9 bases align to TRBD1. CDR3 size: 14 residues. The germline gives CDR1 MDHEN, CDR2 SYDVKM. V gave up 5 bases and J gave up 5 bases; unmatched junction bases: 6. This CDR3 is CASSTDRGQYGYTF. The DNA for the CDR3 is TGTGCCAGCAGTACGGACAGGGGACAGTATGGCTACACCTTC.

With regard to this clone: Other DNA sequences of this sample code for an identical CDR3. The rearrangement uses TRBV28 and TRBJ2-7, with TRBD1 identical over 9 bases. Germline CDR1 MDHEN, CDR2 SYDVKM. Trimming took 4 bases from V and 5 from J; bases not matched to a gene: 6. The CDR3 loop spans 14 amino acids. The CDR3 DNA sequence: TGTGCCAGCAGTTCCCCGGGACAGGGCCACGAGCAGTACTTC. It is translated as CASSSPGQGHEQYF.

The rearrangement uses TRBV6-1 and TRBJ2-5, with 7 nucleotides matching TRBD1. The germline CDR1 and CDR2 sequences are MNHNS and SASEGT. This CDR3 has 14 amino acids. With V trimmed by 4 bases and J by 1 base, 3 bases remained unmatched. Here the CDR3 reads CASSGGQFQETQYF. The CDR3 DNA reads as TGTGCCAGCAGTGGGGGACAGTTCCAAGAGACCCAGTACTTC.

The chain uses TRBV2 and TRBJ2-7, with 7 bases lining up with TRBD1. The V gene end was trimmed by 3 bases and the J gene end by 4 bases; junction bases not matched to a gene: 9. Germline V gene lookup returns CDR1 SNHLY and CDR2 FYNNEI. The CDR3 is 15 amino acids. CDR3 nucleotide sequence: TGTGCCAGCAGTGAGCGACAGGGCTCAGCGTACGAGCAGTACTTC. Amino acids: CASSERQGSAYEQYF.

J is TRBJ2-2 and V is TRBV4-3; possible D gene TRBD1, 5 bases. V shed 3 bases and J shed 1 base, with 9 bases lying between them. Germline V gives CDR1 LGHNA, CDR2 YSLEER. This CDR3 contains 15 residues. The CDR3 DNA is TGCGCCAGCAGCCATGACAGCCTGAACACCGGGGAGCTGTTTTTT. It translates to CASSHDSLNTGELFF.

The chain combines TRBV7-9 with TRBJ2-7; D call uncertain. The CDR3 extends over 15 amino acids. The germline gives CDR1 SEHNR, CDR2 FQNEAQ (reference sequence). V was clipped by 1 base and J by 2 bases, with 12 bases between them. The CDR3 protein is CASSLVGSSPYEQYF. The CDR3, as DNA: TGTGCCAGCAGCTTAGTTGGCAGCTCTCCCTACGAGCAGTACTTC.

The chain links TRBV7-6 to TRBJ1-3; D is unresolved. CDR3 length: 15 amino acids. Germline CDR1 SGHVS, CDR2 FNYEAQ. V was shortened by 0 bases and J by 2 bases, with 8 bases between the two germline ends. CDR3 nucleotide sequence: TGTGCCAGCAGCTTAGCGCTCGGGCCTGGAAACACCATATATTTT. Translating it yields CASSLALGPGNTIYF.

V usage is TRBV10-1 and J usage is TRBJ2-3; 10 bases line up with TRBD2. Losses at the gene ends were 4 bases for V and 5 bases for J; bases not matched to a gene: 9. The CDR3 totals 16 residues. Germline V gene lookup returns CDR1 WNHNN and CDR2 SYGVQD (reference sequence). The chain's CDR3 is CASSASGRAGRDTQYF. The CDR3 DNA reads TGCGCCAGCAGTGCCAGCGGGAGGGCCGGGAGAGATACGCAGTATTTT.

The chain has TRBV6-1 and TRBJ2-3, with 12 bases matching TRBD2. This CDR3 is built from 15 residues. With V trimmed by 6 bases and J by 2 bases, 3 bases remained unmatched. Germline V lookup: CDR1 MNHNS, CDR2 SASEGT. The CDR3 reads CASRLAGGYTDTQYF. In nucleotides, the CDR3 is TGTGCCAGCAGGCTAGCGGGGGGGTACACAGATACGCAGTATTTT.

This clone was picked up a small number of times. The gene calls are TRBV6-5 and TRBJ2-7; D is unclear. CDR3 length: 14 amino acids. Trimming pared 0 bases from V and 5 bases from J, leaving 11 bases between. Germline CDR1 reads MNHEY; CDR2 reads SVGAGI. The CDR3 spells CASSYSPGRNEQYF. The CDR3, as DNA: TGTGCCAGCAGTTACTCACCGGGTAGGAACGAGCAGTACTTC.

The chain joins TRBV7-2 to TRBJ1-1; D not resolved. From germline, CDR1 is SGHTA and CDR2 FQGNSA. The CDR3 sequence is 14 residues long. The V end lost 3 bases, the J end lost 1 base, and 9 bases lay between the germline ends. CDR3 protein: CASSFGRANTEAFF. The DNA of the CDR3 is TGTGCCAGCAGCTTTGGCCGGGCGAACACTGAAGCTTTCTTT.

The rearrangement links TRBV4-1 to TRBJ1-5; 10 bases are a match to TRBD1. Germline loops: CDR1 MGHRA, CDR2 YSYEKL. The CDR3 covers 18 residues. V lost 1 base and J lost 5; bases outside the gene matches: 11. CDR3 nucleotides: TGCGCCAGCAGCCAAGTATCCCCGACAGGGGGCTTGCATCAGCCCCAGCATTTT. Protein: CASSQVSPTGGLHQPQHF.

The CDR3 reads CASRAGGPGAFF. In nucleotides, the CDR3 is TGTGCCAGCAGGGCGGGGGGCCCTGGAGCTTTCTTT. The J gene is TRBJ1-1, the V gene TRBV2, with a weak D call TRBD1 (6 bases). CDR3 size: 12 residues. Trimming pared 6 bases from V and 10 bases from J, leaving 15 bases between. The germline V gene has CDR1 SNHLY and CDR2 FYNNEI.

The chain has TRBV6-1 and TRBJ2-7; D possibly uses TRBD1 or TRBD2 (5 bases each). The CDR3 runs 12 residues. The V gene lost 7 bases and the J gene lost 5 bases, with 12 bases spanning the gap. Germline V gene lookup returns CDR1 MNHNS and CDR2 SASEGT. This chain's CDR3 is CASIGAPNEQYF. The CDR3 DNA follows: TGTGCCAGCATCGGGGCCCCTAACGAGCAGTACTTC.

Note on this clone: The same CDR3 can be traced to other DNA sequences in this sample. This rearrangement joins TRBV4-1 to TRBJ2-7, with 12 nucleotides matching TRBD2. Germline trimming cut 4 bases from V and 0 bases from J; bases unmatched to any gene: 1. CDR3 length: 15 residues. Germline V CDR1 and CDR2: MGHRA, YSYEKL. The CDR3 sequence: CASSRTSGDSYEQYF. The CDR3 nucleotides are TGCGCCAGCAGCCGGACTAGCGGGGACTCCTACGAGCAGTACTTC.

The V and J genes are TRBV19 and TRBJ1-2; D is possibly TRBD1 (5 bases). Germline CDR1 and CDR2: LNHDA and SQIVND (reference sequence). The CDR3 runs 14 residues. The germline V and J ends were trimmed by 5 bases and 4 bases, with 14 bases remaining between them. CDR3 amino acids: CASSSGGIGYGYTF. CDR3 DNA sequence: TGTGCCAGTAGTTCTGGGGGGATCGGCTATGGCTACACCTTC.

The J gene is TRBJ1-2, the V gene TRBV6-1; no definite D call. Germline loops: CDR1 MNHNS, CDR2 SASEGT. V was cut by 2 bases and J by 8 bases, with 9 bases left in between. The CDR3 covers 12 residues. CDR3 protein: CASSEPIGGYTF. DNA for the CDR3: TGTGCCAGCAGTGAACCCATAGGAGGCTACACCTTC.

The CDR3 region is CASSSTRGGETQYF. The CDR3 DNA reads as TGTGCCAGCAGTTCCACGCGTGGGGGGGAGACCCAGTACTTC. This chain connects TRBV28 to TRBJ2-5, with TRBD2 as a possible D gene (6 bases). The V end lost 4 bases, the J end lost 5 bases, and 14 bases lay between the germline ends. CDR3 size: 14 residues. Germline V CDR1 and CDR2: MDHEN, SYDVKM.

The chain recombines TRBV6-5 with TRBJ2-1; TRBD1 or TRBD2 may be the D gene (5 bases each). The CDR3 has 13 residues. V was pared by 2 bases and J by 7 bases, with 9 bases between. Germline CDR1 MNHEY, CDR2 SVGAGI. The CDR3 sequence: CASSYNEGNEQFF. The CDR3 DNA reads as TGTGCCAGCAGTTACAATGAGGGGAATGAGCAGTTCTTC.

This sequence joins TRBV19 and TRBJ1-3; D unclear. The germline V gene has CDR1 LNHDA and CDR2 SQIVND (reference sequence). This CDR3 spans 13 amino acids. V gave up 4 bases and J gave up 8 bases, with 12 bases separating them. The CDR3 sequence: CASSTSFADTIYF. The CDR3 DNA follows: TGTGCCAGTAGTACCTCTTTCGCGGACACCATATATTTT.

This chain links TRBV9 with TRBJ2-2, with D unresolved. V shed 7 bases and J shed 4 bases, with 11 bases lying between them. The CDR3 consists of 13 residues. Germline V gene data show CDR1 as SGDLS and CDR2 as YYNGEE. In DNA, the CDR3 is TGTGCCAGCTCACCAAGAATCACCGGGGAGCTGTTTTTT. Amino acid sequence: CASSPRITGELFF.

V usage is TRBV7-2 and J usage is TRBJ2-5, with TRBD2 as a possible D gene (6 bases). V lost 4 bases to trimming and J lost 7 bases, with 19 bases between them. CDR3 length: 15 residues. Germline assignment: CDR1 SGHTA and CDR2 FQGNSA. The CDR3 here is CASSSGTALFGTQYF. CDR3 DNA: TGTGCCAGCAGCTCCGGGACTGCCCTTTTCGGGACCCAGTACTTC. Filled out from reference TRBV7-2 and TRBJ2-5, the complete variable domain reads GAGVSQSPSNKVTEKGKDVELRCDPISGHTALYWYRQSLGQGLEFLIYFQGNSAPDKSGLPSDRFSAERTGGSVSTLTIQRTQQEDSAVYLCASSSGTALFGTQYFGPGTRLLVL.

The chain combines TRBV5-1 with TRBJ1-5; D unresolved. Germline lookup yields CDR1 SGHRS and CDR2 YFSETQ. The CDR3 extends over 11 amino acids. The germline V and J ends were trimmed by 1 base and 7 bases, with 3 bases remaining between them. CDR3 residues: CASSLQQPQHF. The CDR3 nucleotides read TGCGCCAGCAGCTTGCAACAGCCCCAGCATTTT.

The rearrangement links TRBV6-5 to TRBJ1-1; 9 bases fit TRBD1. CDR3 length: 14 residues. Trimming removed 7 bases from V and 5 bases from J; junction bases left unmatched: 8. In germline, CDR1 is MNHEY, CDR2 SVGAGI. CDR3 loop: CASKQGAGRTEAFF. CDR3 DNA: TGTGCCAGCAAACAGGGGGCGGGTAGAACTGAAGCTTTCTTT.

The chain employs TRBV12-5 and TRBJ2-1; 8 nucleotides match TRBD2. The CDR3 spans 18 residues. The junction had 11 bases not matched to a gene; V was cut back by 0 bases and J by 4 bases. In germline, CDR1 is LGHNT, CDR2 FRNRAP. DNA of the CDR3: TGTGCTAGTGGTTTGGTACCCTCGAGCGGGGGACATTACAATGAGCAGTTCTTC. Translating it yields CASGLVPSSGGHYNEQFF.